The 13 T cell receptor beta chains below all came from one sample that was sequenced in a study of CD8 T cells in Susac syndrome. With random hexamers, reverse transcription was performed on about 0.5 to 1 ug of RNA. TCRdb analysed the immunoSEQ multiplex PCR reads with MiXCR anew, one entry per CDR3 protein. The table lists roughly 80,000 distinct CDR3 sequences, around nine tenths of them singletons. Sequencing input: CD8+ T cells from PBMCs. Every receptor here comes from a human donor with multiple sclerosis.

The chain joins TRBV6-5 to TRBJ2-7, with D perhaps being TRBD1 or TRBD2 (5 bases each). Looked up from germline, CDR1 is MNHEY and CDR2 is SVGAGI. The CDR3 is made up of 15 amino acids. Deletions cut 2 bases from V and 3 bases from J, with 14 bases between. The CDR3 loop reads CASSYGSGAGYEQYF. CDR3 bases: TGTGCCAGCAGTTACGGGTCCGGGGCCGGCTACGAGCAGTACTTC.

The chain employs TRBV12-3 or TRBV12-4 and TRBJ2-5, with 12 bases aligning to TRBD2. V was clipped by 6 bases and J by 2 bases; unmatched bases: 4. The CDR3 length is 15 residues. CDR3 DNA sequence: TGTGCCAGCAGCTCTAGCGGGAGGGCTCAAGAGACCCAGTACTTC. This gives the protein CASSSSGRAQETQYF.

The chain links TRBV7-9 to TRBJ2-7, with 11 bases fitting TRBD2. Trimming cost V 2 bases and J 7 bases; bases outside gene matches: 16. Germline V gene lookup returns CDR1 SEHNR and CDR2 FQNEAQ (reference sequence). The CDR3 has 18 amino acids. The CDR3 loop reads CASSLRLAGNPRSGEQYF. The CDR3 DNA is TGTGCCAGCAGCTTACGACTAGCGGGGAATCCGCGCTCGGGGGAGCAGTACTTC.

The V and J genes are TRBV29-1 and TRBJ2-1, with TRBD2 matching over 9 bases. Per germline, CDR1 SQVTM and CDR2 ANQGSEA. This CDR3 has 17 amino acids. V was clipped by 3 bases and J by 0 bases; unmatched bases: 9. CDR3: CSVEVAGDLLSYNEQFF. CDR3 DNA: TGCAGCGTTGAGGTAGCGGGGGACCTACTCTCCTACAATGAGCAGTTCTTC.

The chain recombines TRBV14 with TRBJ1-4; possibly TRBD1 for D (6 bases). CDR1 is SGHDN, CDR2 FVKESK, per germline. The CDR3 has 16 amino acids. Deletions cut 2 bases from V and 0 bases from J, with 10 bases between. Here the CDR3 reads CASSQQGTPTNEKLFF. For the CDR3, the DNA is TGTGCCAGCAGCCAACAAGGGACACCAACTAATGAAAAACTGTTTTTT.

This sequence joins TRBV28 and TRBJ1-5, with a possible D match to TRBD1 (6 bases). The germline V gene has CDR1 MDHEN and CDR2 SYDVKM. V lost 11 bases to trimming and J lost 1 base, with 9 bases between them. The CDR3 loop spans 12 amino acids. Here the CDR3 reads CAPGQSNQPQHF. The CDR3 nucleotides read TGTGCCCCGGGACAAAGCAATCAGCCCCAGCATTTT.

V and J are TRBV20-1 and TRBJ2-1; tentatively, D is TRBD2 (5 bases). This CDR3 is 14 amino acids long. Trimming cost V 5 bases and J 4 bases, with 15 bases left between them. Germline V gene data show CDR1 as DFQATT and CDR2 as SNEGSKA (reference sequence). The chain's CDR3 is CSASIGGSYNEQFF. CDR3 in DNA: TGCAGTGCTTCGATAGGAGGCAGTTACAATGAGCAGTTCTTC.

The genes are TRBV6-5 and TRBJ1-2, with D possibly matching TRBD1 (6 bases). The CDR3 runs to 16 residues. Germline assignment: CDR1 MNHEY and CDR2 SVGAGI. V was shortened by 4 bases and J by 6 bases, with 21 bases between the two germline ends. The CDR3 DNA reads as TGTGCCAGCAGTTCTAGCTCGGGGGGGGCTGGGAATGGCTACACCTTC. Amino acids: CASSSSSGGAGNGYTF.

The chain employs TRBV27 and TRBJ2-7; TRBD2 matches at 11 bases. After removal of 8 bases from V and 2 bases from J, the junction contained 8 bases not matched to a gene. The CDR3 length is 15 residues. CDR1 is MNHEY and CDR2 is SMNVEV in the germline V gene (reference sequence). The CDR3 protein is CASGATSGVPYEQYF. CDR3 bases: TGTGCCAGCGGGGCGACTAGCGGGGTCCCCTACGAGCAGTACTTC.

The CDR3 nucleotides read TGTGCCAGCAGAAAAACAGGGACAGGTCAACTCAATACGCAGTATTTT. Amino acids: CASRKTGTGQLNTQYF. This chain connects TRBV27 to TRBJ2-3; 8 bases agree with TRBD1. CDR1 and CDR2 (germline): MNHEY, SMNVEV (reference sequence). This CDR3 has 16 residues. After removal of 6 bases from V and 7 bases from J, the junction contained 15 bases not matched to a gene.

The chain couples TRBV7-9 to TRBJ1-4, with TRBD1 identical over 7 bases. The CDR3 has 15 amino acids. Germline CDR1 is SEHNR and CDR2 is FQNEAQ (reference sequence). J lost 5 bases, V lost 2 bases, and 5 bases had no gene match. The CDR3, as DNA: TGTGCCAGCAGCTTACCGGGACAGACGAATGAAAAACTGTTTTTT. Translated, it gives CASSLPGQTNEKLFF.

The CDR3 sequence is CASSPMASAFSSGNTIYF. CDR3 DNA sequence: TGCGCCAGCAGCCCAATGGCCTCGGCATTCTCCTCTGGAAACACCATATATTTT. V is TRBV4-3 and J is TRBJ1-3, with D unresolved. Trimming pared 4 bases from V and 0 bases from J, leaving 19 bases between. The CDR3 is made up of 18 amino acids. Germline V gene data show CDR1 as LGHNA and CDR2 as YSLEER.

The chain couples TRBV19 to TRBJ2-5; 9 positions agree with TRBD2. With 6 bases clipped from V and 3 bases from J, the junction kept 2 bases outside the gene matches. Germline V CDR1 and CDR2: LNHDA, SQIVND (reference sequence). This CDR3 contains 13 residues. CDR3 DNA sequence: TGTGCCAGTAGGGCGGGAGGGGAAGAGACCCAGTACTTC. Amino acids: CASRAGGEETQYF. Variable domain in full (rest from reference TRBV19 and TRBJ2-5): DGGITQSPKYLFRKEGQNVTLSCEQNLNHDAMYWYRQDPGQGLRLIYYSQIVNDFQKGDIAEGYSVSREKKESFPLTVTSAQKNPTAFYLCASRAGGEETQYFGPGTRLLVL.